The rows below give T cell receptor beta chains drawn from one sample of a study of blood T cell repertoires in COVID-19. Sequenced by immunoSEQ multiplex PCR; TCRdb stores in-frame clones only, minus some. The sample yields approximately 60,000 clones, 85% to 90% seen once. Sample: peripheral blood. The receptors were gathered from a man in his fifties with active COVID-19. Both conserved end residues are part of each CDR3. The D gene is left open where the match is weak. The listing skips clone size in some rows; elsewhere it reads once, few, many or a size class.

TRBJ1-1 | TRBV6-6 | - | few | TGTGCCAGCGATCAGGGGTCCTACACTGAAGCTTTCTTT | CASDQGSYTEAFF
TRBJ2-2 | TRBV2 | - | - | TGTGCCAGCAGAGAGCAACCCCTGAACACCGGGGAGCTGTTTTTT | CASREQPLNTGELFF
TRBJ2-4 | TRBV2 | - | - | TGTGCCAGCTCGGGGGCCAAAAACATTCAGTACTTC | CASSGAKNIQYF
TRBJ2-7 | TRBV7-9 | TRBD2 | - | TGTGCCAGCAGCTTAGGCCAGGGAGGGGACGAGCAGTACTTC | CASSLGQGGDEQYF
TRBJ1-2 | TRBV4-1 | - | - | TGCGCCAGCAGCCTTCAAGCAGGTAACTATGGCTACACCTTC | CASSLQAGNYGYTF
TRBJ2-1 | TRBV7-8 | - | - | TGTGCCAGCAGCTTATCTCCGTTGCGCTACAATGAGCAGTTCTTC | CASSLSPLRYNEQFF
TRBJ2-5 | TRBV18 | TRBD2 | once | TGTGCCGCCTCCGGGACTAGCGGGATGGGGACCCAGTACTTC | CAASGTSGMGTQYF
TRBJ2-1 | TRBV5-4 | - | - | TGTGCCAGCAGCTTATCTTTCAGCAATGAGCAGTTCTTC | CASSLSFSNEQFF
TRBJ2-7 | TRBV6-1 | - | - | TGTGCCAGCAGTGAATGGGGCACGGACTACGAGCAGTACTTC | CASSEWGTDYEQYF
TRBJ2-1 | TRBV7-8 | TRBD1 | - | TGTGCCAGCAGCCCCCGGACAGGGACCTACAATGAGCAGTTCTTC | CASSPRTGTYNEQFF
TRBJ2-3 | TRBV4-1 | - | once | TGCGCCAGCAGCCAAGAATTCATGAGGAACCCAGATACGCAGTATTTT | CASSQEFMRNPDTQYF
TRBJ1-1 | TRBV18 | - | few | TGTGCCAGCTCAGTCGAGGCCCTCCTCGGTACTGAAGCTTTCTTT | CASSVEALLGTEAFF
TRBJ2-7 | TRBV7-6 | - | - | TGTGCCAGCAGCTCCCGGGACACACCCTACGAGCAGTACTTC | CASSSRDTPYEQYF
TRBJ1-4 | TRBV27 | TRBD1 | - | TGTGCCAGCAGTCCGAGGGGACAGTCTTACGAAAAACTGTTTTTT | CASSPRGQSYEKLFF
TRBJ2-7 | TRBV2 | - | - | TGTGCCAGCAGGCCGGACAGAAACTCCCCCTACGAGCAGTACTTC | CASRPDRNSPYEQYF
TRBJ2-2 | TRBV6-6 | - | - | TGTGCCAGCGGAGACACCGGGGAGCTGTTTTTT | CASGDTGELFF
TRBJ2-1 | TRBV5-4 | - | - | TGTGCCAGCAGCTTATTAACGGGGTCCAACAATGAGCAGTTCTTC | CASSLLTGSNNEQFF
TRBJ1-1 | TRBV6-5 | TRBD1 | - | TGTGCCAGCAGGGGGACAGGGAGAGACACTGAAGCTTTCTTT | CASRGTGRDTEAFF
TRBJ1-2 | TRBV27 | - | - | TGTGCCAGCAGTTCCTACGCGGTGGGGGCCGTGTCCGGCTACACCTTC | CASSSYAVGAVSGYTF
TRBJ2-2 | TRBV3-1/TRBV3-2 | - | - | TGTGCCAGTGGGCGAGACACCGGGGAGCTGTTTTTT | CASGRDTGELFF
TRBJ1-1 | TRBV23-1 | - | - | TGCGCCAGCACTCCGGGATTATTGAACACTGAAGCTTTCTTT | CASTPGLLNTEAFF
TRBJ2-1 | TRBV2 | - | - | TGTGCCAGCAGTACGACAGGTCTCATTGAGCAGTTCTTC | CASSTTGLIEQFF
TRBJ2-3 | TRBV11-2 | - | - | TGTGCCAGCAGCTTTACTACCATCACAGATACGCAGTATTTT | CASSFTTITDTQYF
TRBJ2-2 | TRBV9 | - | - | TGTGCCAGCAGCGCGACAGGGAGGATCAACACCGGGGAGCTGTTTTTT | CASSATGRINTGELFF
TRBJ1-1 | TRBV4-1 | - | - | TGCGCCAGCAGCCAAGTCACCTACCGGACTTTGAACACTGAAGCTTTCTTT | CASSQVTYRTLNTEAFF
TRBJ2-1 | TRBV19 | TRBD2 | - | TGTGCCAGTAGTATAGTCGGGCGGGGGGGCCTGGATGAGCAGTTCTTC | CASSIVGRGGLDEQFF
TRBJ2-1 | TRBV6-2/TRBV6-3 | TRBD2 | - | TGTGCCAGCAGTTCCGCCTGGACTAGCGGGGGGACTGAGCAGTTCTTC | CASSSAWTSGGTEQFF
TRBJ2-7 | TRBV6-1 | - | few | TGTGCCAGCAGTGAAAGCAGGCGGGAAATTGGCGAGCAGTACTTC | CASSESRREIGEQYF
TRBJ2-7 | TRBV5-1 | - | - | TGCGCCAGCAGCTTTGACAGGCTCAACGAGCAGTACTTC | CASSFDRLNEQYF